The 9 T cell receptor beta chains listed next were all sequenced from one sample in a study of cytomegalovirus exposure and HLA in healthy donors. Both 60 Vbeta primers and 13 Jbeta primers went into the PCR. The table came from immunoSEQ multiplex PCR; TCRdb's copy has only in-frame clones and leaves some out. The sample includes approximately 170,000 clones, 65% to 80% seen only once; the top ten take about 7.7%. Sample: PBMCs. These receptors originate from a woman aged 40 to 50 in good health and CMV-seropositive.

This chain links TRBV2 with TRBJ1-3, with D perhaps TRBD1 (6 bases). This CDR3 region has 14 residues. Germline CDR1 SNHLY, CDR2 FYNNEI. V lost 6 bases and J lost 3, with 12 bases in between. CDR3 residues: CASRYGTLGNTIYF. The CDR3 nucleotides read TGTGCCAGCAGATACGGGACACTTGGAAACACCATATATTTT.

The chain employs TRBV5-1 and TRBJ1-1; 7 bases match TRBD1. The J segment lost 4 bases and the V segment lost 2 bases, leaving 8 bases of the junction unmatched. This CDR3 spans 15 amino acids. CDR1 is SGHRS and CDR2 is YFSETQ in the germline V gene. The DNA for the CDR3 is TGCGCCAGCAGCTTCGTCGGGACAGAGGGCACTGAAGCTTTCTTT. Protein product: CASSFVGTEGTEAFF. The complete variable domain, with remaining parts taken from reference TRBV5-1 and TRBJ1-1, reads KAGVTQTPRYLIKTRGQQVTLSCSPISGHRSVSWYQQTPGQGLQFLFEYFSETQRNKGNFPGRFSGRQFSNSRSEMNVSTLELGDSALYLCASSFVGTEGTEAFFGQGTRLTVV.

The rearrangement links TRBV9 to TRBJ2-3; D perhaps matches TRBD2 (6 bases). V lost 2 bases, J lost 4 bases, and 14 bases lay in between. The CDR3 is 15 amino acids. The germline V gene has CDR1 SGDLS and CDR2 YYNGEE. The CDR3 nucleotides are TGTGCCAGCAGCGTGAGTACGGGGAGGTCAGATACGCAGTATTTT. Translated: CASSVSTGRSDTQYF.

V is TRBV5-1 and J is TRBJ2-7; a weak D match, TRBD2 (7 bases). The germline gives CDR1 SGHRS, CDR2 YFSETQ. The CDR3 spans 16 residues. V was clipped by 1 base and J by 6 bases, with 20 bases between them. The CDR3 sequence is CASSLPTPRAGAEQYF. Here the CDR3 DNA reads TGCGCCAGCAGCTTGCCGACCCCCCGGGCGGGGGCCGAGCAGTACTTC. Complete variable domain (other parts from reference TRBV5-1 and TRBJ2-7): KAGVTQTPRYLIKTRGQQVTLSCSPISGHRSVSWYQQTPGQGLQFLFEYFSETQRNKGNFPGRFSGRQFSNSRSEMNVSTLELGDSALYLCASSLPTPRAGAEQYFGPGTRLTVT.

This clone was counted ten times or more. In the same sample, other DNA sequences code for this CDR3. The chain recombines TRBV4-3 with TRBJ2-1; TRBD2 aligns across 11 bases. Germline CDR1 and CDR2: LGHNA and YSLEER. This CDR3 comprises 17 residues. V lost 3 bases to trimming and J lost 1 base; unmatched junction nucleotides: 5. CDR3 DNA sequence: TGCGCCAGCAGCCAGGATAGCGGGGGGGGGTCCTACAATGAGCAGTTCTTC. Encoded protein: CASSQDSGGGSYNEQFF.

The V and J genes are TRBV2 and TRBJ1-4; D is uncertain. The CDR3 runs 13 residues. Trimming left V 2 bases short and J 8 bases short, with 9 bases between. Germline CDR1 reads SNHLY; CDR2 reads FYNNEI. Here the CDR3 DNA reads TGTGCCAGCAGTGAATATGGAGAAGAAAAACTGTTTTTT. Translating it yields CASSEYGEEKLFF.

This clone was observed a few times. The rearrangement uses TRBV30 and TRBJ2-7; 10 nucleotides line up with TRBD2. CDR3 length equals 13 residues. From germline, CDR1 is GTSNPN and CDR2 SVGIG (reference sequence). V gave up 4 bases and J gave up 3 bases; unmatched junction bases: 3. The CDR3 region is CAWKLAGGYEQYF. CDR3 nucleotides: TGTGCCTGGAAGTTAGCGGGGGGCTACGAGCAGTACTTC.

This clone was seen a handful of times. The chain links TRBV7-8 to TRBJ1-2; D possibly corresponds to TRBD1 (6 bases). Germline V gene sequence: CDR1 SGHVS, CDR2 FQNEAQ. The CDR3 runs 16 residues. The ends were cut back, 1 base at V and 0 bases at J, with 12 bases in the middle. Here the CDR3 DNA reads TGTGCCAGCAGCTTAGGGGGCAGGACAGCTAACTATGGCTACACCTTC. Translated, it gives CASSLGGRTANYGYTF. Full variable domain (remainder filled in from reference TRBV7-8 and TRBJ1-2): GAGVSQSPRYKVAKRGQDVALRCDPISGHVSLFWYQQALGQGPEFLTYFQNEAQLDKSGLPSDRFFAERPEGSVSTLKIQRTQQEDSAVYLCASSLGGRTANYGYTFGSGTRLTVV.

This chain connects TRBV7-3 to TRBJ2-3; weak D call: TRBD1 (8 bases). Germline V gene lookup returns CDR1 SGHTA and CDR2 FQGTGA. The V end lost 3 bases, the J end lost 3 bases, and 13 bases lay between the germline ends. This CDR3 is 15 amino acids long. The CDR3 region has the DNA TGTGCCAGCAGCTTGTACAGGGGGGGGACAGATACGCAGTATTTT. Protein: CASSLYRGGTDTQYF.